These 8 T cell receptor beta chains came from one sample sequenced in a study of OX40 agonist ivuxolimab in advanced cancers. Method: immunoSEQ multiplex PCR; TCRdb's copy keeps in-frame clones and lacks some. The profile shows approximately 90,000 clones, 91% of them singletons. Sequenced material: CD4+ or CD8+ T cells sorted from blood, taken in a trial of the OX40 agonist ivuxolimab. Every receptor here comes from an adult with an advanced solid tumor such as melanoma, head and neck, liver or kidney cancer.

This chain joins TRBV5-1 and TRBJ1-1; perhaps TRBD1 as D (5 bases). CDR3 length: 14 residues. Trimming pared 2 bases from V and 0 bases from J, leaving 8 bases between. CDR1 and CDR2 from the germline V gene are SGHRS and YFSETQ. The chain's CDR3 is CASSLQDMNTEAFF. CDR3 DNA sequence: TGCGCCAGCAGCTTACAGGACATGAACACTGAAGCTTTCTTT. The variable domain in full, completed from reference TRBV5-1 and TRBJ1-1, reads KAGVTQTPRYLIKTRGQQVTLSCSPISGHRSVSWYQQTPGQGLQFLFEYFSETQRNKGNFPGRFSGRQFSNSRSEMNVSTLELGDSALYLCASSLQDMNTEAFFGQGTRLTVV.

The J gene is TRBJ2-5, the V gene TRBV7-2, with D unclear. V was trimmed by 2 bases and J by 4 bases, leaving 2 bases between them. The CDR3 has 11 amino acids. CDR1 and CDR2 from the germline V gene are SGHTA and FQGNSA. Written as DNA, the CDR3 is TGTGCCAGCAGCTTACTAGAGACCCAGTACTTC. Translated, it gives CASSLLETQYF. The variable domain in full, completed from reference TRBV7-2 and TRBJ2-5, reads GAGVSQSPSNKVTEKGKDVELRCDPISGHTALYWYRQSLGQGLEFLIYFQGNSAPDKSGLPSDRFSAERTGGSVSTLTIQRTQQEDSAVYLCASSLLETQYFGPGTRLLVL.

The chain has TRBV5-1 and TRBJ2-7; D is possibly TRBD1 (6 bases). The CDR3 is made up of 15 amino acids. V lost 0 bases to trimming and J lost 0 bases, with 10 bases between them. Germline loops: CDR1 SGHRS, CDR2 YFSETQ. CDR3 sequence (DNA): TGCGCCAGCAGCTTGGCGACAGGCCCCTCCTACGAGCAGTACTTC. Translation gives CASSLATGPSYEQYF.

This clone appeared a single time. The rearrangement uses TRBV2 and TRBJ1-2; D possibly corresponds to TRBD1 (6 bases). There are 14 residues in the CDR3. From germline, CDR1 is SNHLY and CDR2 FYNNEI. The V and J ends lost 5 bases and 8 bases respectively, with 18 bases between them. In DNA form, the CDR3 reads TGTGCCAGCAGTCAGACAGGTCCCTCAGGCGGCTACACCTTC. It codes for CASSQTGPSGGYTF.

This sequence joins TRBV28 and TRBJ1-2; D unresolved. The CDR3 totals 14 residues. Per the germline V gene, CDR1 is MDHEN and CDR2 is SYDVKM. V was clipped by 2 bases and J by 4 bases, with 11 bases between them. CDR3 sequence reads: CASSLGPAPYGYTF. CDR3 in DNA: TGTGCCAGCAGTTTAGGGCCAGCACCCTATGGCTACACCTTC.

The rearrangement joins TRBV6-6 to TRBJ2-2; D assignment may be TRBD1 or TRBD2 (5 bases each). CDR1 is MNHNY and CDR2 is SVGAGI in the germline V gene (reference sequence). The V gene lost 4 bases and the J gene lost 6 bases, with 15 bases spanning the gap. This CDR3 comprises 15 residues. In DNA form, the CDR3 reads TGTGCCAGCAGTTCTCCGGGGCGCTTGGCCGGGGAGCTGTTTTTT. Its protein is CASSSPGRLAGELFF.

The chain uses TRBV9 and TRBJ2-7, with a weak D call TRBD2 (6 bases). Germline CDR1 SGDLS, CDR2 YYNGEE. V was shortened by 1 base and J by 5 bases, with 13 bases between the two germline ends. The CDR3 is 14 residues long. The CDR3 reads CASSVSGASHEQYF. CDR3 in DNA: TGTGCCAGCAGCGTATCGGGAGCGTCCCACGAGCAGTACTTC.

Points on this clone: It is likely a read error, because the conserved phenylalanine at the end of the CDR3 is missing. The DNA is omitted, as the CDR3 cannot be located on it reliably, and the CDR3 follows TCRdb's listing. The CDR3 reads CASRSLPM. The rearrangement joins TRBV21-1 to TRBJ1-2. TRBV21-1 constitutes a pseudogene. The CDR3 has 8 amino acids, counting both end residues.